A single sample is the source of the 27 T cell receptor beta chains below, sequenced in a study of blood T cells in healthy people across ages. For the second PCR, which ran for roughly 7 to 11 cycles, a sample-barcoded 5' primer and a J-beta primer mix were used. Via MiXCR, TCRdb re-called the 5' RACE reads, giving one row per CDR3 protein. This table holds roughly 800,000 distinct CDR3 sequences, about 53% found once. Sequenced sample: blood. All receptors come from a man at least 80 years old in good health.

V usage is TRBV18 and J usage is TRBJ1-1; D call uncertain. Trimming took 2 bases from V and 6 from J, leaving 4 bases between them. The CDR3 extends over 11 amino acids. Germline CDR1 and CDR2: KGHSH and LQKENI. The chain's CDR3 is CASSPSAEAFF. Written as DNA, the CDR3 is TGTGCCAGCTCACCATCAGCTGAAGCTTTCTTT.

V is TRBV18 and J is TRBJ2-4; the D is unclear. V was cut by 2 bases and J by 9 bases, with 11 bases left in between. The CDR3 has 13 amino acids. Germline V gives CDR1 KGHSH, CDR2 LQKENI. CDR3 protein: CASSPSKSSIQYF. In nucleotides, the CDR3 is TGTGCCAGCTCACCATCAAAAAGTAGCATTCAGTACTTC.

V and J are TRBV25-1 and TRBJ2-4, with TRBD2 matching 9 bases. The J call may be faulty, since TRBJ2-7 better matches the DNA end. Germline V gene sequence: CDR1 MGHDK, CDR2 SYGVNS. This CDR3 comprises 13 residues. CDR3 sequence: CASRVSGSYEQYF. CDR3 bases: TGTGCCAGCAGGGTTAGCGGGAGTTACGAGCAGTACTTC.

The V gene is TRBV2, the J gene TRBJ1-2; 8 positions agree with TRBD1. Germline values: CDR1 SNHLY, CDR2 FYNNEI. Germline trimming cut 6 bases from V and 4 bases from J; bases unmatched to any gene: 4. There are 13 residues in the CDR3. CDR3 sequence: CASRSQGVYGYTF. CDR3 in DNA: TGTGCCAGCAGGTCACAGGGGGTCTATGGCTACACCTTC.

The V and J genes are TRBV20-1 and TRBJ1-2; 8 bases align to TRBD1. Germline loops: CDR1 DFQATT, CDR2 SNEGSKA (reference sequence). V lost 7 bases to trimming and J lost 5 bases; unmatched junction nucleotides: 12. This CDR3 contains 14 residues. CDR3 nucleotides: TGCAGTGTTGACCGCCAGGGGGCGGGGTATGGCTACACCTTC. Its protein is CSVDRQGAGYGYTF.

This chain connects TRBV20-1 to TRBJ1-1, with D perhaps matching TRBD1 (6 bases). The CDR3 extends over 14 amino acids. Trimming took off 0 bases at V and 1 base at J, with 9 bases between the two ends. Germline CDR1 and CDR2: DFQATT and SNEGSKA (reference sequence). The CDR3 coding sequence is TGCAGTGCTAGAGATGGACAGACGAACACTGAAGCTTTCTTT. It yields the protein CSARDGQTNTEAFF.

This clonotype occurred many times. The rearrangement joins TRBV20-1 to TRBJ2-7; D gene uncertain. The CDR3 is 13 residues long. Trimming pared 1 base from V and 7 bases from J, leaving 14 bases between. Germline CDR1 is DFQATT and CDR2 is SNEGSKA (reference sequence). The CDR3 nucleotides are TGCAGTGCTAGAGGCCCTCTGGTGAAGGAGCAGTACTTC. Translated: CSARGPLVKEQYF.

The chain couples TRBV6-5 to TRBJ1-2, with TRBD1 as a possible D gene (6 bases). The CDR3 extends over 15 amino acids. Germline values: CDR1 MNHEY, CDR2 SVGAGI. The ends were cut back, 6 bases at V and 1 base at J, with 15 bases in the middle. CDR3 amino acids: CASSSGTKINYGYTF. The DNA of the CDR3 is TGTGCCAGCAGCTCCGGGACAAAAATTAACTATGGCTACACCTTC.

This clonotype has a handful of counts. The chain uses TRBV20-1 and TRBJ2-4; perhaps TRBD2 as D (6 bases). The end of the DNA is better explained by TRBJ2-5, so the J call may be wrong. Germline CDR1 DFQATT, CDR2 SNEGSKA (reference sequence). This CDR3 region has 14 residues. The CDR3 nucleotides are TGCAGTGCCACGGGCGGGGCGAACCAAGAGACCCAGTACTTC. Protein sequence: CSATGGANQETQYF.

This clonotype was counted between two and nine times. V is TRBV7-9 and J is TRBJ2-4; either TRBD1 or TRBD2 may fit D (5 bases each). Germline values: CDR1 SEHNR, CDR2 FQNEAQ (reference sequence). The CDR3 consists of 18 residues. V dropped 1 base and J dropped 0 bases, with 16 bases sitting between them. The CDR3 spells CASSLDGRAGLAKNIQYF. DNA of the CDR3: TGTGCCAGCAGCTTAGACGGCAGGGCCGGACTAGCCAAAAACATTCAGTACTTC.

This clonotype was seen more than once but under ten times. V is TRBV7-2 and J is TRBJ2-5; 10 nucleotides match TRBD2. The J call may be wrong; the DNA end is better matched by TRBJ2-7. The CDR3 is 15 amino acids. CDR1 and CDR2 (germline): SGHTA, FQGNSA. CDR3 DNA: TGTGCCAGCAGCCCAACTAGCGGGGCTGCCTACGAGCAGTACTTC. It yields the protein CASSPTSGAAYEQYF.

Written as DNA, the CDR3 is TGTGCCAGCTTAAGGGGTAGGGATAATTCACCCCTCCACTTT. Amino acid sequence: CASLRGRDNSPLHF. The chain has TRBV28 and TRBJ1-6, with D perhaps matching TRBD1 (5 bases). V dropped 8 bases and J dropped 5 bases, with 13 bases sitting between them. Per the germline V gene, CDR1 is MDHEN and CDR2 is SYDVKM. The CDR3 extends over 14 amino acids.

CDR3 in DNA: TGTGCCAGCAGTTACGGTCCGGGGACACAAGAGACCCAGTACTTC. Translated: CASSYGPGTQETQYF. The rearrangement uses TRBV6-5 and TRBJ2-5; possible D gene TRBD1, 6 bases. The CDR3 is 15 residues long. CDR1 is MNHEY, CDR2 SVGAGI, per germline. V was pared by 2 bases and J by 2 bases, with 12 bases between.

CDR3 in amino acids: CASSQVLRGDTQYF. CDR3 DNA sequence: TGTGCCAGCAGCCAAGTTCTTCGGGGGGATACGCAGTATTTT. The chain couples TRBV14 to TRBJ2-3, with a possible D match to TRBD2 (6 bases). Per the germline V gene, CDR1 is SGHDN and CDR2 is FVKESK. The CDR3 has 14 amino acids. V dropped 1 base and J dropped 6 bases, with 11 bases sitting between them.

J is TRBJ1-1 and V is TRBV15; TRBD1 is a possible D gene (5 bases). The CDR3 sequence is 16 residues long. V lost 0 bases and J lost 7, with 18 bases in between. Germline lookup yields CDR1 LNHNV and CDR2 YYDKDF (reference sequence). The CDR3 nucleotides are TGTGCCACCAGCAGAGACCCGGGACGGCTGACCGGTGAAGCTTTCTTT. Residues: CATSRDPGRLTGEAFF.

The gene calls are TRBV5-1 and TRBJ1-1, with TRBD1 as a possible D gene (6 bases). Deletions cut 3 bases from V and 7 bases from J, with 22 bases between. CDR1 is SGHRS, CDR2 YFSETQ, per germline. The length of the CDR3 is 16 residues. CDR3 coding DNA: TGCGCCAGCAGCTCAGGCTACAGGGCTGAACAGGGTGAAGCTTTCTTT. This translates into CASSSGYRAEQGEAFF.

The chain couples TRBV5-1 to TRBJ2-1; 12 nucleotides line up with TRBD2. This CDR3 is built from 15 residues. Germline loops: CDR1 SGHRS, CDR2 YFSETQ. With 4 bases clipped from V and 7 bases from J, the junction kept 6 bases outside the gene matches. The CDR3 is CASSLTSGSPNEQFF. The CDR3 nucleotides are TGCGCCAGCAGCCTGACTAGCGGGAGCCCGAATGAGCAGTTCTTC.

The chain employs TRBV6-5 and TRBJ2-7; D uncertain. The CDR3 has 15 amino acids. The germline V gene has CDR1 MNHEY and CDR2 SVGAGI. Trimming removed 6 bases from V and 2 bases from J, with 17 bases in between. The CDR3 nucleotides are TGTGCCAGCAGACGAGCCCCGGACGGAGCCTACGAGCAGTACTTC. It encodes CASRRAPDGAYEQYF.

The chain employs TRBV20-1 and TRBJ2-7; TRBD1 matches 9 bases. Unmatched junction bases numbered 6, after V lost 5 bases and J lost 1 base. The CDR3 covers 14 residues. Germline V gene lookup returns CDR1 DFQATT and CDR2 SNEGSKA (reference sequence). In DNA, the CDR3 is TGCAGTGCTGAACAGGGGGCTGTTTCCTACGAGCAGTACTTC. Protein product: CSAEQGAVSYEQYF.

The rearrangement uses TRBV9 and TRBJ2-1; tentative D call: TRBD1 (7 bases). This CDR3 contains 13 residues. Germline assignment: CDR1 SGDLS and CDR2 YYNGEE. V shed 2 bases and J shed 7 bases, with 10 bases lying between them. This chain's CDR3 is CASSVSGGNEQFF. CDR3 DNA: TGTGCCAGCAGCGTTTCAGGGGGGAATGAGCAGTTCTTC.

The chain employs TRBV5-1 and TRBJ2-1; 13 bases are a match to TRBD2. V dropped 3 bases and J dropped 9; count of bases not matched to a gene: 6. The CDR3 length is 15 residues. The germline V gene encodes CDR1 SGHRS and CDR2 YFSETQ. The CDR3 DNA is TGCGCCAGCAGCTCTGGACTAGCGGGGGCTCTTGAGCAGTTCTTC. Translation gives CASSSGLAGALEQFF. The full variable domain, its missing parts supplied by reference TRBV5-1 and TRBJ2-1, is KAGVTQTPRYLIKTRGQQVTLSCSPISGHRSVSWYQQTPGQGLQFLFEYFSETQRNKGNFPGRFSGRQFSNSRSEMNVSTLELGDSALYLCASSSGLAGALEQFFGPGTRLTVL.

The V and J genes are TRBV14 and TRBJ1-5; no firm D call. Trimming left V 3 bases short and J 14 bases short, with 11 bases between. Germline CDR1 SGHDN, CDR2 FVKESK. There are 11 residues in the CDR3. The CDR3 sequence: CASSQGRREHF. The CDR3 DNA reads as TGTGCCAGCAGCCAGGGGAGAAGAGAGCATTTT. Complete variable domain (other parts from reference TRBV14 and TRBJ1-5): EAGVTQFPSHSVIEKGQTVTLRCDPISGHDNLYWYRRVMGKEIKFLLHFVKESKQDESGMPNNRFLAERTGGTYSTLKVQPAELEDSGVYFCASSQGRREHFGDGTRLSIL.

With regard to this clonotype: The junction does not match germline at one end; this may be a read error. V usage is TRBV28 and J usage is TRBJ2-1; 12 bases are shared with TRBD2. The tail of the sequence fits TRBJ2-7 better, so the J call may be wrong. CDR1 and CDR2 from the germline V gene are MDHEN and SYDVKM. This CDR3 has 16 amino acids. DNA for the CDR3: TGTGCTAGCAGTTTGACTAGCGGGAGAACCTACAATGAGCAGTACTTC. Its protein is CASSLTSGRTYNEQYF.

The rearrangement uses TRBV20-1 and TRBJ2-7; possibly TRBD1 or TRBD2 for D (5 bases each). This CDR3 has 13 residues. The V end lost 6 bases, the J end lost 7 bases, and 19 bases lay between the germline ends. CDR1 and CDR2 from the germline V gene are DFQATT and SNEGSKA (reference sequence). The CDR3, as DNA: TGCAGTGCGCCCGGGACCTCCTACAATGAGCAGTACTTC. This encodes CSAPGTSYNEQYF.

This clonotype was seen only a few times. The chain links TRBV6-5 to TRBJ2-5; D unclear. This CDR3 spans 14 amino acids. The germline V gene has CDR1 MNHEY and CDR2 SVGAGI. V lost 2 bases and J lost 4, with 11 bases in between. Here the CDR3 DNA reads TGTGCCAGCAGTTACGGGCTTTGGACAGAGACCCAGTACTTC. The encoded protein is CASSYGLWTETQYF.

This rearrangement joins TRBV7-3 to TRBJ2-3; 7 positions match TRBD1. V dropped 5 bases and J dropped 5; count of bases not matched to a gene: 4. The CDR3 loop spans 13 amino acids. The V gene's germline CDR1 is SGHTA and CDR2 FQGTGA. The DNA for the CDR3 is TGTGCCAGCAGCATCAGACAGGGAGATACGCAGTATTTT. It translates to CASSIRQGDTQYF.

The chain recombines TRBV14 with TRBJ1-2; TRBD1 matches 8 bases. The CDR3 totals 16 residues. Germline-derived CDR1 and CDR2 are SGHDN and FVKESK. V lost 0 bases to trimming and J lost 6 bases; unmatched junction nucleotides: 9. This CDR3 is CASSQDEDRGANGYTF. Here the CDR3 DNA reads TGTGCCAGCAGCCAAGACGAAGACAGGGGCGCAAATGGCTACACCTTC.